This TCR beta chain was retrieved from a study of blood T cell repertoires in COVID-19. Study-level background: Both acute and convalescent COVID-19 samples were obtained from the United States, Italy and Spain. From T cells, B-cell-depleted T cells, or PBMCs came the material, which was cDNA or gDNA.

Measured with immunoSEQ multiplex PCR; TCRdb has only the in-frame clones, and not every one. Seen here are fewer than 300,000 clones, about 89% observed once, and the top ten hold 8.8%. Participants were placed into cohorts based on the clinical history they reported. Each recovered donor of Cohort 3 presented with two negative PCRs, clearance, or symptom resolution. This receptor was identified in a man in his forties who had recovered from COVID-19. Sequenced material: PBMCs or T cells enriched from blood (not recorded which).

The CDR3 protein is CASSKKRTADTQYF. The CDR3 DNA reads TGTGCCAGCAGCAAGAAACGAACAGCAGATACGCAGTATTTT. V and J are TRBV25-1 and TRBJ2-3; D gene ambiguous. Germline loops: CDR1 MGHDK, CDR2 SYGVNS. There are 14 residues in the CDR3. The V end lost 6 bases, the J end lost 4 bases, and 14 bases lay between the germline ends.